Included here is one T cell receptor (beta chain) sequence, with context. Its antigen remains unknown. This entry belongs to a study of CD8 T cell repertoires and HIV-1 epitope variants. Libraries were prepared by immunoSEQ multiplex PCR; TCRdb keeps only in-frame clonotypes and omits some of them. Of more than 4,000 clones in the sample, roughly 68% were seen once. Germline assignment: CDR1 WNHNN and CDR2 SYGVQD (reference sequence). Trimming took 8 bases from V and 3 from J; bases not matched to a gene: 4. There are 12 residues in the CDR3. Sequencing was performed on cultured CD8+ T cells derived from PBMCs. This TCR derives from a male donor with HIV. V gene TRBV10-1 combines with J gene TRBJ2-7; 7 bases align to TRBD1. The CDR3 DNA is TGCGCCAGCTCGGGACAGCTCTACGAGCAGTACTTC. Protein: CASSGQLYEQYF.